This T cell receptor (beta chain) was retrieved from a study of T cell repertoires in cytomegalovirus infection. With regard to this clonotype: The antigen remains unidentified.

The CDR3 extends over 15 amino acids. J was trimmed by 4 bases and V by 5 bases; bases with no gene match: 4. The germline V gene has CDR1 MGHDK and CDR2 SYGVNS. Via MiXCR, TCRdb re-called the reads, giving one row per CDR3 protein. The sample lists some 940,000 distinct CDR3 sequences, roughly 30% seen once, with about an eighth in the top ten. The J gene is TRBJ2-3, the V gene TRBV25-1, with TRBD1 matching 12 bases. The clonotype was recovered from a human donor in good health (CMV status not recorded). Some clones in this sample may be carry-over from other donors' samples. The sequenced sample was cultured CD8+ T cells from PBMCs, obtained from culture after CMV antigen stimulation. DNA of the CDR3: TGTGCCAGCAGTATCGGGACAGGGGGCGCAGATACGCAGTATTTT. Translated, it gives CASSIGTGGADTQYF. Complete variable domain (other parts from reference TRBV25-1 and TRBJ2-3): EADIYQTPRYLVIGTGKKITLECSQTMGHDKMYWYQQDPGMELHLIHYSYGVNSTEKGDLSSESTVSRIRTEHFPLTLESARPSHTSQYLCASSIGTGGADTQYFGPGTRLTVL.